In this sample, the clone carrying this TCR beta chain turned up many times. Sequence at one end of the junction differs from germline and may be a read error. RNA transcripts provided the source from which TCR beta CDR3 regions were amplified. TCR CDR3 regions were first amplified by RT-PCR with HTBI primers. TCRdb reprocessed the multiplex PCR reads with MiXCR, giving one entry per CDR3 protein. The sample holds 300,000 to 400,000 distinct CDR3 sequences, around 20% seen once. The data stem from a study of T cells in Graves' hyperthyroidism and ophthalmopathy. Sequencing was carried out using blood. The receptor's source is a woman aged 50 to 60 with Graves' hyperthyroidism.

The CDR3 DNA sequence: TGTGCCAGCAGCCGGGGGACGTGGAACACCGGGGAGCTATTTTTT. As protein: CASSRGTWNTGELFF. The chain recombines TRBV3-1 with TRBJ2-2; either TRBD1 or TRBD2 may fit D (5 bases each). This CDR3 has 15 amino acids. The germline V gene has CDR1 LGHDT and CDR2 YNNKEL (reference sequence).